This T cell receptor (beta chain) was captured in a study of identical twins. The study's findings and limits: Out-of-frame TCR alpha sharing observed in monozygotic twins exceeded model estimates. Invariant MAIT and iNKT cells may have partly biased zero-insertion analyses.

Between the trimmed V and J ends, which lost 8 bases and 3 bases, there was a span of 14 bases. The CDR3 has 14 residues. Germline loops: CDR1 SGHVT, CDR2 SQSDAQ. TCRdb re-called the 5' RACE reads through MiXCR, storing one row per CDR3 protein. Here the sample spans some 630,000 distinct CDR3 sequences, roughly 7.2% being singletons. This clonotype was detected many times. Its antigen is as yet unknown. Another study also made use of these data, one on yellow fever vaccine responses in identical twins. That study adds: Among the twins, the vaccine T cell response reportedly seemed partly convergent and partly personalized.

Sequencing input: PBMCs. The chain employs TRBV7-4 and TRBJ2-1, with TRBD1 as a possible D gene (7 bases). The sequence was collected from a woman aged 18-29 years in good health. DNA for the CDR3: TGTGCCAGCGCAGGGGGAGGAGGCTACAATGAGCAGTTCTTC. Amino acids: CASAGGGGYNEQFF.